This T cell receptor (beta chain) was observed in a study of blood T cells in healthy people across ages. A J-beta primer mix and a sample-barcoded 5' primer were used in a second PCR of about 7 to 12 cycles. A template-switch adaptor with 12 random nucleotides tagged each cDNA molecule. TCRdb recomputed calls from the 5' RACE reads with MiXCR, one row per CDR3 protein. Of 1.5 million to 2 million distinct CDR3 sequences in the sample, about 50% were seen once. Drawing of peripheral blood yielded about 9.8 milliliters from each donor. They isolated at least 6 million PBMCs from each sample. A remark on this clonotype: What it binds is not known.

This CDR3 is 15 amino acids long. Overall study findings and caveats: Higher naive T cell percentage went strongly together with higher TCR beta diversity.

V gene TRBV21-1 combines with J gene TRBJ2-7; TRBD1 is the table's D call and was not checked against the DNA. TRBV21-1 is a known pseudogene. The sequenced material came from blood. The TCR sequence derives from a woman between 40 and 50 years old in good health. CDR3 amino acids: CASSKATGVAYEQYF. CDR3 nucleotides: TGTGCCAGCAGCAAAGCGACAGGGGTAGCCTACGAGCAGTACTTC.